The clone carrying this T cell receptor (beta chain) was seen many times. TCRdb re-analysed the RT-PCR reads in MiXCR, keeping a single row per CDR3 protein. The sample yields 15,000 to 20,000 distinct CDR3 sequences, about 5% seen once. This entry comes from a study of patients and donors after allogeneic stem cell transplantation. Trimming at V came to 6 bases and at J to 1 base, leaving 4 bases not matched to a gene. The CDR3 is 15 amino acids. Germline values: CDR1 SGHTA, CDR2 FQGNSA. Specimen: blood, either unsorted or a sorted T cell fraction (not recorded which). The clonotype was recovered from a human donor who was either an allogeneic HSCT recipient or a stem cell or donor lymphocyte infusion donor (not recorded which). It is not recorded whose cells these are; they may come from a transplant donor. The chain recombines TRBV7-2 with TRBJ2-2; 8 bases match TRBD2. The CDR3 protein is CASSTSGRNTGELFF. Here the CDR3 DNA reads TGTGCCAGCAGTACGAGCGGGAGGAACACCGGGGAGCTGTTTTTT.